These T cell receptor beta chains were read from a single sample in a study of cytomegalovirus exposure and HLA in healthy donors. Sequencing was performed with immunoSEQ multiplex PCR; in TCRdb, only in-frame clones are kept and a portion is missing. The sample contains approximately 160,000 clones, around 90% of which appear only once. The sequenced material came from PBMCs. These receptors originate from a woman aged 18 to 35 in good health and CMV-seropositive. CDR3s include the opening cysteine and the closing phenylalanine or tryptophan. A D gene is named only where the DNA matches it firmly. Clone size is not always given. Where it is, it says once, few, many or a class for expanded clones.

>TRBJ1-2|.|TRBV7-2|.
CASSFLVYGYTF
TGTGCCAGCAGCTTTCTTGTCTATGGCTACACCTTC
>TRBJ2-1|.|TRBV5-1|TRBD2
CASSFGGGNYNEQFF
TGCGCCAGCAGCTTTGGCGGGGGAAACTACAATGAGCAGTTCTTC
>TRBJ2-1|.|TRBV29-1|.
CSVDGPRGDYNEQFF
TGCAGCGTGGATGGCCCCCGAGGAGATTACAATGAGCAGTTCTTC
>TRBJ2-1|once|TRBV7-3|TRBD1
CASSRVPSGTGGNEQFF
TGTGCCAGCAGCCGCGTACCTTCCGGGACAGGGGGCAATGAGCAGTTCTTC
>TRBJ1-3|once|TRBV5-1|.
CASSLVQTGSGNTIYF
TGCGCCAGCAGCTTGGTTCAAACAGGCTCTGGAAACACCATATATTTT
>TRBJ2-5|.|TRBV30|TRBD2
CAWTAPSGQETQYF
TGTGCCTGGACGGCTCCTAGCGGCCAAGAGACCCAGTACTTC
>TRBJ2-3|.|TRBV27|TRBD1
CASRTPGGWTDTQYF
TGTGCCAGTCGAACTCCAGGGGGATGGACAGATACGCAGTATTTT
>TRBJ2-3|.|TRBV10-1|TRBD2
CASSFGTSGSTDTQYF
TGCGCCAGCAGCTTCGGGACTAGCGGGAGCACAGATACGCAGTATTTT
>TRBJ2-5|.|TRBV7-6|TRBD2
CASTQGGRQETQYF
TGTGCCAGCACCCAGGGCGGGAGGCAGGAGACCCAGTACTTC
>TRBJ2-2|.|TRBV7-2|TRBD1
CASSEDRATYTGELFF
TGTGCCAGCAGCGAGGACAGGGCTACGTACACCGGGGAGCTGTTTTTT
>TRBJ1-3|.|TRBV2|.
CASSEGGYHTSGNTIYF
TGTGCCAGCAGTGAGGGGGGATATCACACCTCTGGAAACACCATATATTTT
>TRBJ1-1|few|TRBV5-1|.
CASSVQGRNTEAFF
TGCGCCAGCAGCGTACAGGGAAGGAACACTGAAGCTTTCTTT
>TRBJ2-7|.|TRBV2|TRBD2
CASSEREGRISEQYF
TGTGCCAGCAGTGAACGGGAGGGCCGGATCTCCGAGCAGTACTTC
>TRBJ2-7|once|TRBV29-1|TRBD1
CSVGYQGATYEQYF
TGCAGCGTTGGGTATCAGGGGGCTACCTACGAGCAGTACTTC
>TRBJ2-2|.|TRBV6-5|.
CASSYRTQGNTGELFF
TGTGCCAGCAGTTACCGGACGCAGGGGAACACCGGGGAGCTGTTTTTT
>TRBJ2-1|few|TRBV6-1|.
CASSEGGGTYNEQFF
TGTGCCAGCAGTGAAGGGGGGGGGACATACAATGAGCAGTTCTTC
>TRBJ2-1|.|TRBV7-2|TRBD2
CASLSGTHNEQFF
TGTGCCAGTCTAAGCGGGACCCACAATGAGCAGTTCTTC
>TRBJ2-7|.|TRBV7-9|.
CASSLVSGSYEQYF
TGTGCCAGCAGCTTAGTCTCAGGGTCCTACGAGCAGTACTTC
>TRBJ1-2|.|TRBV9|.
CASSDPVSPYGYTF
TGTGCCAGCAGCGACCCGGTCTCTCCATATGGCTACACCTTC
>TRBJ2-3|.|TRBV2|TRBD2
CATWASGRIADTQYF
TGTGCCACCTGGGCTAGCGGGAGAATAGCAGATACGCAGTATTTT
>TRBJ1-1|.|TRBV2|.
CASSSFSNTEAFF
TGTGCCAGCAGCTCCTTTTCTAACACTGAAGCTTTCTTT
>TRBJ1-2|.|TRBV6-6|.
CASSYSKHGYTF
TGTGCCAGCAGTTACTCAAAGCATGGCTACACCTTC
>TRBJ1-2|.|TRBV30|.
CAWSIPLGRDFFWYGYTF
TGTGCCTGGAGTATCCCGTTGGGACGGGACTTCTTTTGGTATGGCTACACCTTC
>TRBJ2-1|once|TRBV5-1|.
CASSTSSSYNEQFF
TGCGCCAGCAGCACTAGCTCGTCATACAATGAGCAGTTCTTC
>TRBJ2-1|.|TRBV11-2|TRBD1
CASSQDRVSYNEQFF
TGTGCCAGCAGTCAAGACAGGGTCTCCTACAATGAGCAGTTCTTC
>TRBJ2-2|.|TRBV6-5|.
CASSYSGQNTGELFF
TGTGCCAGCAGTTACTCGGGACAAAACACCGGGGAGCTGTTTTTT
>TRBJ2-7|few|TRBV19|TRBD1
CASSMGTGNEQYF
TGTGCCAGTAGTATGGGGACAGGGAACGAGCAGTACTTC
>TRBJ2-1|few|TRBV6-5|TRBD2
CASSYSRRGGPNEQFF
TGTGCCAGCAGTTACTCGCGGCGGGGGGGCCCCAATGAGCAGTTCTTC
>TRBJ2-7|.|TRBV10-3|TRBD1
CAISELVDRGLFAEQYF
TGTGCCATCAGTGAGTTGGTGGACAGGGGGCTCTTCGCCGAGCAGTACTTC
>TRBJ2-7|.|TRBV2|.
CASRGAAYEQYF
TGTGCCAGCAGGGGGGCAGCCTACGAGCAGTACTTC
>TRBJ2-3|.|TRBV5-5|.
CASSLRDYTQYF
TGTGCCAGCAGCTTAAGGGACTATACGCAGTATTTT
>TRBJ2-7|.|TRBV7-2|TRBD2
CASSLWEGSYEQYF
TGTGCCAGCAGCTTATGGGAGGGATCCTACGAGCAGTACTTC
>TRBJ2-7|.|TRBV7-2|TRBD2
CASSLTGLMRGSSYEQYF
TGTGCCAGCAGCTTAACGGGTCTAATGCGGGGGAGCTCCTACGAGCAGTACTTC
>TRBJ1-1|.|TRBV6-1|.
CAGSPRENTEAFF
TGTGCCGGATCCCCGAGGGAGAACACTGAAGCTTTCTTT
>TRBJ2-3|.|TRBV4-2|TRBD2
CASSQEGLAGVGPSTDTQYF
TGTGCCAGCAGCCAAGAGGGGCTAGCGGGAGTTGGGCCAAGCACAGATACGCAGTATTTT
>TRBJ1-5|.|TRBV28|.
CASSPQGASLGTQHF
TGTGCCAGCAGCCCCCAAGGGGCCTCCCTAGGGACCCAGCATTTT
>TRBJ1-4|.|TRBV10-2|TRBD1
CASSPGTGDEKLFF
TGCGCCAGCAGTCCCGGGACAGGTGATGAAAAACTGTTTTTT
>TRBJ1-2|.|TRBV4-1|.
CASSHSTGYGYTF
TGCGCCAGCAGCCACTCGACTGGCTATGGCTACACCTTC
>TRBJ1-3|.|TRBV7-9|.
CASSLIRTGSSGNTIYF
TGTGCCAGCAGCTTGATTAGGACGGGAAGCTCTGGAAACACCATATATTTT
>TRBJ1-6|.|TRBV5-1|.
CASSPTGNSPLHF
TGCGCCAGCAGCCCTACAGGAAATTCACCCCTCCACTTT
>TRBJ1-2|few|TRBV7-9|.
CASSLGREQGYTF
TGTGCCAGCAGCTTGGGACGGGAGCAGGGCTACACCTTC
>TRBJ1-5|.|TRBV4-2|.
CASSRDRSGQPQHF
TGTGCCAGCAGCCGAGACAGGAGCGGTCAGCCCCAGCATTTT
>TRBJ1-1|.|TRBV25-1|.
CASGTGLSNTEAFF
TGTGCCAGCGGTACAGGGCTATCAAACACTGAAGCTTTCTTT